Following are 13 T cell receptor beta chains from one sample sequenced in a study of cytomegalovirus exposure and HLA in healthy donors. PCR amplification relied on 60 Vbeta primers (plus 13 Jbeta primers). Sequencing used immunoSEQ multiplex PCR; TCRdb keeps in-frame clones, though not all of them. The repertoire holds about 110,000 clones, with roughly 80% as singletons. The sample was PBMCs. Receptor source: a woman younger than 45 in good health and CMV-seronegative.

In its sample, this clone was seen a few times. The rearrangement links TRBV5-4 to TRBJ1-1; D is unresolved. The germline V gene encodes CDR1 SGHNT and CDR2 YYREEE (reference sequence). The ends were cut back, 4 bases at V and 0 bases at J, with 10 bases in the middle. The CDR3 spans 14 residues. The CDR3 region is CASSEARLNTEAFF. For the CDR3, the DNA is TGTGCCAGCAGCGAGGCGAGGTTGAACACTGAAGCTTTCTTT.

CDR3 amino acids: CASSQDGRGRNYGYTF. The CDR3 DNA is TGCGCCAGCAGCCAAGATGGCAGGGGGAGGAACTATGGCTACACCTTC. The rearrangement uses TRBV4-3 and TRBJ1-2, with TRBD1 identical over 7 bases. After removal of 0 bases from V and 2 bases from J, the junction contained 6 bases not matched to a gene. This CDR3 comprises 16 residues. CDR1 is LGHNA, CDR2 YSLEER, per germline.

J is TRBJ2-2 and V is TRBV2; D is perhaps TRBD1 (5 bases). Looked up from germline, CDR1 is SNHLY and CDR2 is FYNNEI. The CDR3 has 15 residues. With 9 bases removed from V and 0 bases from J, the gap between germline ends came to 14 bases. The CDR3 nucleotides are TGTGCCAGTGGATATGACAGTGCGAACACCGGGGAGCTGTTTTTT. Amino acids: CASGYDSANTGELFF.

V usage is TRBV30 and J usage is TRBJ2-1; 10 bases agree with TRBD2. The germline V gene encodes CDR1 GTSNPN and CDR2 SVGIG (reference sequence). The junction had 7 bases not matched to a gene; V was cut back by 3 bases and J by 5 bases. This CDR3 spans 15 amino acids. CDR3 protein: CAWRSLLAGNNEQFF. The CDR3 bases are TGTGCCTGGAGGTCCCTACTAGCGGGGAACAATGAGCAGTTCTTC.

The rearrangement joins TRBV7-2 to TRBJ2-5; D is perhaps TRBD2 (5 bases). This CDR3 is built from 14 residues. CDR1 SGHTA and CDR2 FQGNSA come from the germline V gene. Trimming cost V 5 bases and J 4 bases, with 14 bases left between them. The chain's CDR3 is CASSRPGLRETQYF. In DNA, the CDR3 is TGTGCCAGCAGCCGCCCGGGATTACGAGAGACCCAGTACTTC. The full variable domain, rest sourced from reference TRBV7-2 and TRBJ2-5, is GAGVSQSPSNKVTEKGKDVELRCDPISGHTALYWYRQSLGQGLEFLIYFQGNSAPDKSGLPSDRFSAERTGGSVSTLTIQRTQQEDSAVYLCASSRPGLRETQYFGPGTRLLVL.

This chain uses TRBV5-1 with TRBJ2-1, with 8 bases aligning to TRBD2. V trimming: 3 bases; J trimming: 6 bases; junction bases outside the gene matches: 14. The V gene's germline CDR1 is SGHRS and CDR2 YFSETQ. The CDR3 consists of 17 residues. CDR3 amino acids: CASSSSPTGTSINEQFF. CDR3 nucleotide sequence: TGCGCCAGCAGCTCGAGCCCAACCGGGACTAGTATCAATGAGCAGTTCTTC. Complete variable domain (other parts from reference TRBV5-1 and TRBJ2-1): KAGVTQTPRYLIKTRGQQVTLSCSPISGHRSVSWYQQTPGQGLQFLFEYFSETQRNKGNFPGRFSGRQFSNSRSEMNVSTLELGDSALYLCASSSSPTGTSINEQFFGPGTRLTVL.

The chain recombines TRBV6-5 with TRBJ2-7; TRBD1 is a possible D gene (5 bases). Germline CDR1 and CDR2: MNHEY and SVGAGI. This CDR3 has 13 amino acids. The V and J ends lost 2 bases and 4 bases respectively, with 9 bases between them. As DNA, the CDR3 is TGTGCCAGCAGTTACGAAGGGGATTACGAGCAGTACTTC. Translating gives CASSYEGDYEQYF.

The gene calls are TRBV19 and TRBJ1-5; 7 nucleotides agree with TRBD1. Trimming at V came to 6 bases and at J to 0 bases, leaving 8 bases not matched to a gene. CDR3 length: 16 residues. Germline lookup yields CDR1 LNHDA and CDR2 SQIVND (reference sequence). Here the CDR3 reads CASSITGAFSNQPQHF. The CDR3 nucleotides read TGTGCCAGTAGCATTACAGGGGCCTTTAGCAATCAGCCCCAGCATTTT.

This chain uses TRBV28 with TRBJ2-2, with D possibly being TRBD1 (6 bases). V was trimmed by 7 bases and J by 0 bases, leaving 15 bases between them. Germline V CDR1 and CDR2: MDHEN, SYDVKM. The CDR3 runs to 16 residues. The chain's CDR3 is CASNTRTASNTGELFF. The CDR3, as DNA: TGTGCCAGCAACACCCGGACAGCCTCGAACACCGGGGAGCTGTTTTTT.

The chain uses TRBV6-6 and TRBJ1-5; no reliable D call. Germline CDR1 MNHNY, CDR2 SVGAGI (reference sequence). V was pared by 2 bases and J by 0 bases, with 8 bases between. CDR3 length equals 15 residues. CDR3 coding DNA: TGTGCCAGCAGTTACCTGCGGTATAGCAATCAGCCCCAGCATTTT. Translation gives CASSYLRYSNQPQHF.

This clone has only a few counts. V usage is TRBV18 and J usage is TRBJ1-1, with a weak D call TRBD1 (6 bases). CDR1 is KGHSH and CDR2 is LQKENI in the germline V gene. There are 13 residues in the CDR3. Deletions cut 5 bases from V and 3 bases from J, with 10 bases between. CDR3 protein: CASSTNRDTEAFF. The CDR3 DNA follows: TGTGCCAGCTCAACCAACAGGGACACTGAAGCTTTCTTT.

V is TRBV6-5 and J is TRBJ1-1, with D unclear. This CDR3 region has 15 residues. V was cut by 5 bases and J by 5 bases, with 18 bases left in between. CDR1 and CDR2 (germline): MNHEY, SVGAGI. CDR3 residues: CASSQSSGGRTEAFF. CDR3 sequence (DNA): TGTGCCAGCAGTCAATCTTCGGGAGGGCGGACTGAAGCTTTCTTT.

This chain joins TRBV9 and TRBJ2-5, with D possibly being TRBD1 (5 bases). CDR1 and CDR2 from the germline V gene are SGDLS and YYNGEE. V was shortened by 0 bases and J by 1 base, with 7 bases between the two germline ends. The CDR3 contains 14 residues. This chain's CDR3 is CASSVGQGQETQYF. The CDR3 region has the DNA TGTGCCAGCAGCGTAGGGCAGGGCCAAGAGACCCAGTACTTC.